Presented here are 20 T cell receptor beta chains from one specimen sequenced in a study of blood T cell repertoires in COVID-19. Repertoires were generated with immunoSEQ multiplex PCR, while TCRdb's copy carries only in-frame clones and drops some. The profile covers approximately 360,000 clones, with roughly 90% appearing a single time and 0.95% to 1.5% taken by the ten largest. The source material was peripheral blood. All receptors come from a man aged 40-55 years with acute or convalescent COVID-19.

This chain connects TRBV10-3 to TRBJ2-3; the match to TRBD2 covers 7 bases. Germline CDR1 and CDR2: ENHRY and SYGVKD. The CDR3 sequence is 15 residues long. With V trimmed by 6 bases and J by 1 base, 7 bases remained unmatched. CDR3: CAIRGAGIGTDTQYF. The CDR3 bases are TGTGCCATCAGAGGAGCGGGAATTGGCACAGATACGCAGTATTTT.

The chain carries TRBV11-3 and TRBJ1-4; D perhaps matches TRBD1 (5 bases). The CDR3 length is 12 residues. V was trimmed by 11 bases and J by 4 bases, leaving 11 bases between them. Germline CDR1 reads SGHNT; CDR2 reads YENEEA. Here the CDR3 reads CAAVTDNEKLFF. DNA for the CDR3: TGTGCCGCTGTGACAGATAATGAAAAACTGTTTTTT.

The chain combines TRBV28 with TRBJ2-4; 7 nucleotides align to TRBD2. Losses at the gene ends were 8 bases for V and 0 bases for J; bases not matched to a gene: 10. The CDR3 length is 16 residues. The germline V gene encodes CDR1 MDHEN and CDR2 SYDVKM. CDR3 amino acids: CASYPRGGLAKNIQYF. The DNA for the CDR3 is TGTGCCAGCTACCCACGCGGGGGACTAGCCAAAAACATTCAGTACTTC.

This sequence joins TRBV28 and TRBJ2-7; D is ambiguous. V gave up 5 bases and J gave up 3 bases, with 14 bases separating them. The CDR3 is 14 amino acids. Per the germline V gene, CDR1 is MDHEN and CDR2 is SYDVKM. Written as DNA, the CDR3 is TGTGCCAGCAGTCCCCTATTCCCCCTCTACGAGCAGTACTTC. This gives the protein CASSPLFPLYEQYF.

To note about this clone: Other DNA sequences from this sample encode an identical CDR3 as well. This chain's CDR3 is CASSDSGGHTDTQYF. The CDR3 DNA follows: TGTGCCAGCAGTGACTCCGGGGGGCACACAGATACGCAGTATTTT. The chain uses TRBV6-4 and TRBJ2-3, with D possibly being TRBD2 (7 bases). CDR3 length: 15 amino acids. V lost 0 bases and J 2 bases, leaving 9 bases between the germline ends. Looked up from germline, CDR1 is MRHNA and CDR2 is SNTAGT.

This clone was found once. The chain uses TRBV3-1 (or the pseudogene TRBV3-2) and TRBJ1-5, with unresolved D. CDR3 length equals 15 residues. V lost 1 base, J lost 3 bases, and 10 bases lay in between. Germline assignment: CDR1 LGHDT and CDR2 YNNKEL (reference sequence). The DNA of the CDR3 is TGTGCCAGCAGCCAAGGTCCAGGAAACAATCAGCCCCAGCATTTT. Residues: CASSQGPGNNQPQHF.

The rearrangement uses TRBV9 and TRBJ1-2; 8 bases map to TRBD1. The CDR3 is 14 amino acids. With 3 bases clipped from V and 7 bases from J, the junction kept 8 bases outside the gene matches. Germline V gene data show CDR1 as SGDLS and CDR2 as YYNGEE. CDR3 DNA: TGTGCCAGCAGCGCAGGGACAGGCTTGTCTGGCTACACCTTC. This translates into CASSAGTGLSGYTF.

The chain has TRBV7-9 and TRBJ1-1; 7 nucleotides match TRBD1. This CDR3 has 13 amino acids. V shed 5 bases, J shed 6 bases, and the junction held 6 bases outside the gene matches. Germline-derived CDR1 and CDR2 are SEHNR and FQNEAQ (reference sequence). The CDR3: CASSLNRGPEAFF. In DNA form, the CDR3 reads TGTGCCAGCAGCCTAAACAGGGGCCCTGAAGCTTTCTTT.

This chain connects TRBV13 to TRBJ2-7, with 13 bases identical to TRBD2. Germline V gene lookup returns CDR1 PRHDT and CDR2 FYEKMQ (reference sequence). Unmatched junction bases numbered 6, after V lost 4 bases and J lost 3 bases. The CDR3 spans 16 residues. CDR3: CASSSGLAGTGYEQYF. The CDR3 DNA reads as TGTGCCAGCAGCTCGGGACTAGCGGGGACTGGCTACGAGCAGTACTTC.

The chain is built from TRBV27 and TRBJ1-4, with 10 bases that match TRBD1. V was clipped by 6 bases and J by 8 bases; unmatched bases: 9. This CDR3 has 15 residues. Germline lookup yields CDR1 MNHEY and CDR2 SMNVEV (reference sequence). The CDR3 DNA sequence: TGTGCCAGCAGCCAGGGACAGGGGTTGTGGGAAAAACTGTTTTTT. Translating it yields CASSQGQGLWEKLFF.

The genes are TRBV15 and TRBJ1-6; 9 nucleotides match TRBD1. The germline CDR1 and CDR2 sequences are LNHNV and YYDKDF (reference sequence). The CDR3 loop spans 16 amino acids. Trimming cost V 3 bases and J 9 bases; bases outside gene matches: 9. In nucleotides, the CDR3 is TGTGCCACCAGCAGGGGGGGGGACAGGGTAAGTTCACCCCTCCACTTT. It translates to CATSRGGDRVSSPLHF.

The chain carries TRBV7-8 and TRBJ1-5; 8 nucleotides line up with TRBD1. The CDR3 runs 15 residues. The germline gives CDR1 SGHVS, CDR2 FQNEAQ. The V segment lost 1 base and the J segment 7 bases; nucleotides outside the gene matches: 6. The CDR3 region has the DNA TGTGCCAGCAGCTTAGACAGGGGGACTGGCCAGCCCCAGCATTTT. It specifies CASSLDRGTGQPQHF.

The chain is built from TRBV11-2 and TRBJ1-6; tentative D call: TRBD1 (5 bases). Germline lookup yields CDR1 SGHAT and CDR2 FQNNGV. Trimming removed 0 bases from V and 9 bases from J, with 12 bases in between. This CDR3 spans 15 amino acids. CDR3 sequence: CASSLEYMGLSPLHF. The CDR3 region has the DNA TGTGCCAGCAGCTTAGAATATATGGGGCTTTCACCCCTCCACTTT.

This sequence joins TRBV19 and TRBJ2-3; D not certain. The CDR3 covers 15 residues. Trimming took 5 bases from V and 7 from J, leaving 19 bases between them. The germline V gene encodes CDR1 LNHDA and CDR2 SQIVND (reference sequence). The CDR3 region is CASSPLVDIENTQYF. CDR3 nucleotide sequence: TGTGCCAGTAGTCCCCTGGTTGACATCGAAAATACGCAGTATTTT. The full variable domain, its missing parts supplied by reference TRBV19 and TRBJ2-3, is DGGITQSPKYLFRKEGQNVTLSCEQNLNHDAMYWYRQDPGQGLRLIYYSQIVNDFQKGDIAEGYSVSREKKESFPLTVTSAQKNPTAFYLCASSPLVDIENTQYFGPGTRLTVL.

The chain is built from TRBV6-1 and TRBJ1-5; D gene unclear. Germline CDR1 reads MNHNS; CDR2 reads SASEGT. The CDR3 totals 14 residues. Trimming pared 2 bases from V and 5 bases from J, leaving 10 bases between. This chain's CDR3 is CASSENSPDQPQHF. CDR3 DNA sequence: TGTGCCAGCAGTGAAAATTCGCCGGATCAGCCCCAGCATTTT.

Of note for this clone: Distinct nucleotide sequences in the sample also encode this CDR3. The genes are TRBV12-3 or TRBV12-4 and TRBJ2-1; D not certain. V dropped 4 bases and J dropped 4 bases, with 5 bases sitting between them. The CDR3 has 12 residues. The chain's CDR3 is CASSSQYNEQFF. CDR3 bases: TGTGCCAGCAGTTCGCAGTACAATGAGCAGTTCTTC.

The gene calls are TRBV9 and TRBJ1-2, with D perhaps TRBD1 (5 bases). Germline lookup yields CDR1 SGDLS and CDR2 YYNGEE. Trimming left V 0 bases short and J 8 bases short, with 14 bases between. This CDR3 is built from 14 residues. The CDR3 loop reads CASSVDLGAQGYTF. The CDR3 DNA sequence: TGTGCCAGCAGCGTAGATTTAGGGGCTCAAGGCTACACCTTC.

The chain links TRBV5-6 to TRBJ2-7; 9 bases align to TRBD1. This CDR3 comprises 14 residues. The trim removed 4 bases at V and 3 bases at J, leaving 5 bases unmatched. In germline, CDR1 is SGHDT, CDR2 YYEEEE. The CDR3 loop is CASSTGQGFYEQYF. CDR3 nucleotides: TGTGCCAGCAGCACGGGACAGGGATTCTACGAGCAGTACTTC.

V and J are TRBV27 and TRBJ1-1, with D tentatively TRBD1 (5 bases). The V and J ends lost 4 bases and 3 bases respectively, with 21 bases between them. CDR1 and CDR2 (germline): MNHEY, SMNVEV (reference sequence). The length of the CDR3 is 17 residues. The CDR3 loop reads CASSSGSGNRRDTEAFF. CDR3 bases: TGTGCCAGCAGTTCAGGGTCAGGGAATAGGAGGGACACTGAAGCTTTCTTT.

The chain couples TRBV2 to TRBJ1-4; D uncertain. Trimming shortened V by 10 bases and J by 4 bases, and 16 bases separated the two germline ends. CDR3 length equals 14 residues. Germline V gene sequence: CDR1 SNHLY, CDR2 FYNNEI. CDR3 region: CAILTWVHNEKLFF. The DNA for the CDR3 is TGTGCCATTCTGACATGGGTCCATAATGAAAAACTGTTTTTT.